These 13 T cell receptor beta chains were sequenced from one sample in a study of shared clonotypes between healthy human individuals. The data were produced by immunoSEQ multiplex PCR, yet TCRdb's version contains in-frame clones alone and is incomplete. The sample shows roughly 2.4 million clones, roughly 95% of them seen only once. Sequenced: naive CD4+ T cells sorted from blood. Subset noted: CD45RA+ positively selected. The receptors stem from a man between 18 and 29 years old in good health.

This clone was counted only a few times. The chain carries TRBV28 and TRBJ1-5; D uncertain. Germline CDR1 is MDHEN and CDR2 is SYDVKM. This CDR3 has 14 amino acids. Trimming removed 6 bases from V and 2 bases from J, with 11 bases in between. The CDR3 protein is CASREEQRNQPQHF. The CDR3 DNA reads as TGTGCCAGCAGGGAGGAACAGCGCAATCAGCCCCAGCATTTT.

The chain carries TRBV4-1 and TRBJ1-4; a possible D gene is TRBD1 (5 bases). There are 16 residues in the CDR3. Trimming removed 0 bases at V and 7 bases at J, with 15 bases between. Per the germline V gene, CDR1 is MGHRA and CDR2 is YSYEKL. The CDR3 here is CASSQEFYGAGEKLFF. The CDR3 DNA follows: TGCGCCAGCAGCCAAGAATTTTACGGGGCTGGTGAAAAACTGTTTTTT.

V usage is TRBV6-4 and J usage is TRBJ2-3; D is possibly TRBD1 (6 bases). V was shortened by 0 bases and J by 4 bases, with 8 bases between the two germline ends. This CDR3 is built from 14 residues. CDR1 and CDR2 (germline): MRHNA, SNTAGT. The CDR3 DNA follows: TGTGCCAGCAGTGACTCGCAGGGGTCAGATACGCAGTATTTT. Encoded protein: CASSDSQGSDTQYF.

This chain joins TRBV23-1 and TRBJ2-7, with D tentatively TRBD1 or TRBD2 (5 bases each). TRBV23-1 is noted as an ORF with a role that remains uncertain. The CDR3 loop spans 11 amino acids. V was pared by 9 bases and J by 3 bases, with 9 bases between. The CDR3 DNA follows: TGCGCCAGGGTGGGGGTCTACGAGCAGTACTTC. It is translated as CARVGVYEQYF.

J is TRBJ2-5 and V is TRBV7-2; D unresolved. The CDR3 contains 15 residues. V shed 1 base and J shed 7 bases, with 16 bases lying between them. Germline V gives CDR1 SGHTA, CDR2 FQGNSA. CDR3 sequence reads: CASSLGLDGSGTQYF. CDR3 in DNA: TGTGCCAGCAGCTTAGGCCTCGACGGCTCAGGGACCCAGTACTTC.

J is TRBJ1-6 and V is TRBV6-1; D is unresolved. The V gene lost 1 base and the J gene lost 4 bases, with 11 bases spanning the gap. This CDR3 comprises 16 residues. The V gene's germline CDR1 is MNHNS and CDR2 SASEGT. The CDR3 nucleotides read TGTGCCAGCAGTGAAGGTCGCATTGCATATAATTCACCCCTCCACTTT. This codes for CASSEGRIAYNSPLHF.

The chain links TRBV15 to TRBJ1-6; no clear D gene. Germline V gene sequence: CDR1 LNHNV, CDR2 YYDKDF (reference sequence). V shed 4 bases and J shed 6 bases, with 10 bases lying between them. The CDR3 consists of 14 residues. CDR3 nucleotide sequence: TGTGCCACCAGCATCTCGGTGGGTAATTCACCCCTCCACTTT. Protein: CATSISVGNSPLHF.

J is TRBJ2-3 and V is TRBV19; D may correspond to TRBD1 or TRBD2 (6 bases each). The CDR3 runs 15 residues. V was trimmed by 7 bases and J by 4 bases, leaving 18 bases between them. CDR1 is LNHDA and CDR2 is SQIVND in the germline V gene (reference sequence). The CDR3 region is CASKVRGVNADTQYF. The CDR3 DNA reads TGTGCCAGTAAGGTTAGGGGGGTCAACGCAGATACGCAGTATTTT.

The genes are TRBV2 and TRBJ2-5; TRBD2 aligns across 13 bases. Germline values: CDR1 SNHLY, CDR2 FYNNEI. The CDR3 is made up of 17 amino acids. V shed 7 bases, J shed 7 bases, and the junction held 15 bases outside the gene matches. As DNA, the CDR3 is TGTGCCAGCAACCCTAAGGGGACTAGCGGGATGGGGGGGACCCAGTACTTC. This translates into CASNPKGTSGMGGTQYF.

This clone turned up a few times. Other DNA variants within this sample encode the same CDR3. This chain uses TRBV29-1 with TRBJ1-1; D is perhaps TRBD1 (5 bases). CDR1 and CDR2 from the germline V gene are SQVTM and ANQGSEA. The V end was cut by 2 bases, the J end by 4 bases, with 8 bases between. CDR3 length: 12 residues. CDR3 sequence reads: CSVEQGGTEAFF. CDR3 bases: TGCAGCGTTGAACAGGGCGGCACTGAAGCTTTCTTT.

The rearrangement uses TRBV28 and TRBJ1-2; no clear D. The length of the CDR3 is 13 residues. In germline, CDR1 is MDHEN, CDR2 SYDVKM. Trimming took off 5 bases at V and 4 bases at J, with 11 bases between the two ends. The DNA for the CDR3 is TGTGCCAGCAGTATCCGGGCCACCTATGGCTACACCTTC. Translation: CASSIRATYGYTF.

The gene calls are TRBV30 and TRBJ2-6; D is possibly TRBD1 (5 bases). This CDR3 comprises 14 residues. Trimming removed 4 bases from V and 2 bases from J, with 9 bases in between. In germline, CDR1 is GTSNPN, CDR2 SVGIG (reference sequence). The CDR3 spells CAWTQGAGANVLTF. In nucleotides, the CDR3 is TGTGCCTGGACCCAGGGTGCTGGGGCCAACGTCCTGACTTTC.

The genes are TRBV7-3 and TRBJ1-2, with D possibly being TRBD1 (5 bases). V was clipped by 5 bases and J by 4 bases, with 8 bases between them. The germline CDR1 and CDR2 sequences are SGHTA and FQGTGA. This CDR3 has 12 amino acids. The CDR3 DNA is TGTGCCAGCAGCCCGGGGCGCTATGGCTACACCTTC. Its translation is CASSPGRYGYTF.